The rows below give T cell receptor beta chains drawn from one sample of a study of blood T cell repertoires in COVID-19. Sequencing used immunoSEQ multiplex PCR; TCRdb keeps in-frame clones, though not all of them. This table holds more than 350,000 clones, about 88% found once. Material for sequencing was PBMCs or T cells enriched from blood (not recorded which). The source of these receptors is a woman under 30 who had been exposed to COVID-19. The CDR3 runs from the conserved cysteine through the conserved F or W. The order of the fields is clone size, V gene, J gene, D gene, CDR3 DNA, CDR3 protein. A D gene is named only where the DNA matches it firmly. Some rows mark clone size as missing; the rest say once, few, many or name a class of expanded clone.

>once|TRBV6-5|TRBJ2-7|-
TGTGCCAGCAGCGCGAATGAGGGTGCCCCCTACGAGCAGTACTTC
CASSANEGAPYEQYF
>-|TRBV12-5|TRBJ2-3|-
TGTGCTACCAGGACACCTTCCCACGGGACAGATACGCAGTATTTT
CATRTPSHGTDTQYF
>-|TRBV4-1|TRBJ2-7|TRBD2
TGCGCCAGCAGCCTGGGACTAGGGCGTTCCTACGAGCAGTACTTC
CASSLGLGRSYEQYF
>-|TRBV19|TRBJ1-4|-
TGTGCCAGTAGTATAAGCGGGATCGGGGTGGAAAAACTGTTTTTT
CASSISGIGVEKLFF
>-|TRBV19|TRBJ1-2|TRBD1
TGTGCCAGTAGTATTTCGCAGGGGGGTAACTATGGCTACACCTTC
CASSISQGGNYGYTF
>-|TRBV7-9|TRBJ2-1|-
TGTGCCAGCAGCTTAGGGGGTCAGGGGCATAATGAGCAGTTCTTC
CASSLGGQGHNEQFF
>-|TRBV6-5|TRBJ1-6|-
TGTGCCAGCAGTTACGTGGGCCCTAATTCACCCCTCCACTTT
CASSYVGPNSPLHF
>-|TRBV5-5|TRBJ2-7|-
TGTGCCAGCAGCCCGCCGGGGGGCGGCTACGAGCAGTACTTC
CASSPPGGGYEQYF
>-|TRBV3-1/TRBV3-2|TRBJ2-7|-
TGTGCCAGCAGCCAATCCGGGGTCTCCTACGAGCAGTACTTC
CASSQSGVSYEQYF
>-|TRBV2|TRBJ2-7|-
TGTGCCCAGAAATTCGGGGGGCTGGACGAGCAGTACTTC
CAQKFGGLDEQYF
>-|TRBV6-5|TRBJ2-2|-
TGTGCCAGCAGTTACTCGGAACAGGGTCCCACCGGGGAGCTGTTTTTT
CASSYSEQGPTGELFF
>-|TRBV11-2|TRBJ1-1|TRBD1
TGTGCCAGCAGCTTAGCTGACAGGGGAAACACTGAAGCTTTCTTT
CASSLADRGNTEAFF
>-|TRBV19|TRBJ1-1|-
TGTGCCAGTAGTACTACTACAGGGATCACTGAAGCTTTCTTT
CASSTTTGITEAFF
>few|TRBV6-5|TRBJ2-2|-
TGTGCCAGCTGGCAGGGGTTGTTAGTCACCGGGGAGCTGTTTTTT
CASWQGLLVTGELFF
>-|TRBV27|TRBJ1-2|-
TGTGCCAGCAGGGCTTCACGTCTCCTTTTATACACCTTC
CASRASRLLLYTF
>-|TRBV9|TRBJ2-7|TRBD1
TGTGCCAGCAGCGTAGGCCAGGGGGCGAGTGAGCAGTACTTC
CASSVGQGASEQYF
>-|TRBV18|TRBJ2-4|TRBD1
TGTGCCAGCTCCCCGGGACAGGGGTATGGGAACATTCAGTACTTC
CASSPGQGYGNIQYF
>-|TRBV28|TRBJ1-5|-
TGTGCCAGCAGTAGCCTGGAGGGGAGCAATCAGCCCCAGCATTTT
CASSSLEGSNQPQHF
>once|TRBV11-2|TRBJ2-1|TRBD1
TGTGCCAGCAGCTTAGCGGGCACAGGGGCCGGGCAGTTCTTC
CASSLAGTGAGQFF
>-|TRBV13|TRBJ2-7|-
TGTGCCAGCAGCCTGTTGACAGGCGAGAGCTCCTACGAGCAGTACTTC
CASSLLTGESSYEQYF
>-|TRBV19|TRBJ1-5|TRBD1
TGTGCCAGTAGTAAAGGGGGCCATAGCAATCAGCCCCAGCATTTT
CASSKGGHSNQPQHF
>-|TRBV5-1|TRBJ2-3|-
TGCGCCAGCAGCTTTCTGGCCCCCAGGGTGGACGGGACAGATACGCAGTATTTT
CASSFLAPRVDGTDTQYF
>-|TRBV7-2|TRBJ2-3|-
TGTGCCAGCTGGGCGATGAGCACAGATACGCAGTATTTT
CASWAMSTDTQYF
>-|TRBV18|TRBJ1-1|-
TGTGCCAGCTCACTGCAGGGCAGAAACACTGAAGCTTTCTTT
CASSLQGRNTEAFF
>-|TRBV27|TRBJ2-7|-
TGTGCCAGCAGTTTAAGTCACAGTCTGGGCGAGCAGTACTTC
CASSLSHSLGEQYF
>-|TRBV4-1|TRBJ2-1|-
TGCGCCAGCAGCCAACACCCTAGGGGATGGGGCGATGAGCAGTTCTTC
CASSQHPRGWGDEQFF
>once|TRBV6-5|TRBJ2-7|-
TGTGCCAGCAGTTATCGACAGTACTACGAGCAGTACTTC
CASSYRQYYEQYF
>-|TRBV28|TRBJ2-7|-
TGTGCCAGCACAGCTAGCCGGCGGACCTACGAGCAGTACTTC
CASTASRRTYEQYF
>once|TRBV18|TRBJ1-2|TRBD1
TGTGCCAGCTCACGGGGACAGGGCGCCGACTATGGCTACACCTTC
CASSRGQGADYGYTF
>-|TRBV5-6|TRBJ2-5|-
TGTGCCAGCAGCTTGTTGGTTGCTAAGACAGGATACTTC
CASSLLVAKTGYF
>-|TRBV10-3|TRBJ1-5|-
TGTGCCACCGGACAGTCTGGCAATCAGCCCCAGCATTTT
CATGQSGNQPQHF
>-|TRBV29-1|TRBJ2-1|TRBD2
TGCAGCGTTGATTTAACGGGGGGGCCCTTTGAGCAGTTCTTC
CSVDLTGGPFEQFF
>-|TRBV30|TRBJ1-4|-
TGTGCCTGGAGCCCCTTAAATAGTGAAAAACTGTTTTTT
CAWSPLNSEKLFF
>-|TRBV7-2|TRBJ1-2|-
TGTGCCAGCAGCTTAGCCGGGAAAGACGTAGGCTACACCTTC
CASSLAGKDVGYTF
>-|TRBV7-9|TRBJ2-7|-
TGTGCCAGCAGCCCCAGCTCCTACGAGCAGTACTTC
CASSPSSYEQYF
>few|TRBV6-5|TRBJ1-1|-
TGTGCCAGCAGTTACTTAAATGAAGCTTTCTTT
CASSYLNEAFF
>few|TRBV5-4|TRBJ1-2|-
TGTGCCAGCAGCTTGCTGGACAGAGCTAACTATGGCTACACCTTC
CASSLLDRANYGYTF
>-|TRBV3-1/TRBV3-2|TRBJ1-2|TRBD1
TGTGCCAGCAGCGTATCGACAGGGCCGGAGGGCTATGGCTACACCTTC
CASSVSTGPEGYGYTF
>-|TRBV18|TRBJ1-3|-
TGTGCCAGCTCACCACCGGTCCTGGTCTATGTCGGACAAAACACCATATATTTT
CASSPPVLVYVGQNTIYF
>once|TRBV5-4|TRBJ2-3|-
TGTGCCAGCAGCTTGCATGGTGACTCGGATACGCAACATTTT
CASSLHGDSDTQHF
>-|TRBV29-1|TRBJ2-5|-
TGCAGCCAAGGAGGCCTTCAAGAGACCCAGTACTTC
CSQGGLQETQYF
>-|TRBV18|TRBJ2-5|TRBD1
TGTGCCAGCTCACCAATGACAGGGGGAGAGACCCAGTACTTC
CASSPMTGGETQYF
>-|TRBV30|TRBJ1-6|TRBD1
TGTGCCTGGGACCCTTCAGCCGGGACAGGGGGCGAAGTAATGGCTTCACCCCTCCACTTT
CAWDPSAGTGGEVMASPLHF
>-|TRBV18|TRBJ2-5|TRBD2
TGTGCCAGCTCACCGGGACTAGCGGAAGAGACCCAGTACTTC
CASSPGLAEETQYF
>-|TRBV10-3|TRBJ2-7|TRBD2
TGTGCCATCAGCCCCCGGACTAGCGGAAACTACGAGCAGTACTTC
CAISPRTSGNYEQYF
>-|TRBV5-1|TRBJ1-4|-
TGCGCCAGCAGCTTGGATGGCTGGGGCGCAGATGAAAAACTGTTTTTT
CASSLDGWGADEKLFF
>once|TRBV5-1|TRBJ2-5|TRBD2
TGCGCCAGCCAAGCGGGAGGGCCTCTGGGGGAGACCCAGTACTTC
CASQAGGPLGETQYF
>-|TRBV15|TRBJ1-2|-
TGTGCCACCAGCAGGTACGGGACACCCTATGGCTACACCTTC
CATSRYGTPYGYTF
>-|TRBV30|TRBJ1-4|TRBD1
TGTGCCTGGAGTCCCGGGACAGGGGATGAAAAACTGTTTTTT
CAWSPGTGDEKLFF
>few|TRBV7-8|TRBJ2-1|TRBD2
TGTGCCAGCAGCCCAGTAGGGAGGGGAACCTACAATGAGCAGTTCTTC
CASSPVGRGTYNEQFF
>-|TRBV7-9|TRBJ2-3|TRBD2
TGTGCCAGCAGTACTAGCGGGAGTGCAGATACGCAGTATTTT
CASSTSGSADTQYF
>-|TRBV6-5|TRBJ1-6|TRBD1
TGTGCCAGCAGTTGGGGGACAGGGCAGAGGGGATCACCCCTCCACTTT
CASSWGTGQRGSPLHF
>-|TRBV19|TRBJ2-6|-
TGTGCCAGTAGTATAGATCGATGGGCCTCTGGGGCCAACGTCCTGACTTTC
CASSIDRWASGANVLTF
>-|TRBV7-8|TRBJ1-3|TRBD1
TGTGCCAGCAGCCCCATGGGGGGGACAGGGCTCCCTGGAAACACCATATATTTT
CASSPMGGTGLPGNTIYF